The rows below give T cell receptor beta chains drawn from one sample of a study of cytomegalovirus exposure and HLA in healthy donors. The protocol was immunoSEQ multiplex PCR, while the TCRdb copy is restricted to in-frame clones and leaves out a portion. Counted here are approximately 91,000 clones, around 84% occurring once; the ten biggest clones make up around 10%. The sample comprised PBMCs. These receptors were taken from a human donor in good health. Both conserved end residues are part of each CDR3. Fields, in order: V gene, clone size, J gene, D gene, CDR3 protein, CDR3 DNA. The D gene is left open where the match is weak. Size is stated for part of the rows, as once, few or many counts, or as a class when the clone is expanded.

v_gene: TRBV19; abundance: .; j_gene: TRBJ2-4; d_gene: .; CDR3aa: CASSIGHTAEGIQYF; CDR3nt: TGTGCCAGTAGTATAGGGCATACGGCTGAGGGCATTCAGTACTTC
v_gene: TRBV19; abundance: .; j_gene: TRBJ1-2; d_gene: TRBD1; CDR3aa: CASSIDRASDYGYTF; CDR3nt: TGTGCCAGTAGTATCGACAGGGCCTCTGACTATGGCTACACCTTC
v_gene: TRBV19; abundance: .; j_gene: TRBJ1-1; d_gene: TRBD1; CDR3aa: CASSITGASNTEAFF; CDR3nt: TGTGCCAGTAGTATAACAGGGGCCTCGAACACTGAAGCTTTCTTT
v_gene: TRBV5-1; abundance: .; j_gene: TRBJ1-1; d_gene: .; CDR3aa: CASSPPGNTEAFF; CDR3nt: TGCGCCAGCAGCCCTCCGGGGAACACTGAAGCTTTCTTT
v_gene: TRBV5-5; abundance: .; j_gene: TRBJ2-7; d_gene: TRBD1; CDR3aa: CASSPWFFPNGTGGNEQYF; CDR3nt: TGTGCCAGCAGCCCGTGGTTTTTTCCGAACGGGACAGGGGGCAACGAGCAGTACTTC
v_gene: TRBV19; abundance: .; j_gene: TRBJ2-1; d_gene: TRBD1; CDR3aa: CATSRDSANEQFF; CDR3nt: TGTGCCACCTCCCGGGACAGCGCCAATGAGCAGTTCTTC
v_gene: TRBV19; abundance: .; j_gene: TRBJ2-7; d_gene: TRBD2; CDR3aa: CASSHQASGGSYEQYF; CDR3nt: TGTGCCAGTAGCCACCAGGCTAGCGGGGGCTCCTACGAGCAGTACTTC
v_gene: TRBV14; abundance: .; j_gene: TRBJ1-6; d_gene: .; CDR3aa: CASSQGLVSSYNLFSHLHF; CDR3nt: TGTGCCAGCAGCCAAGGACTGGTGAGCTCCTATAATCTTTTCTCACACCTCCACTTT
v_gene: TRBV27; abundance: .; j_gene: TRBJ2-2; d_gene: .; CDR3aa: CASSLERLSNTGELFF; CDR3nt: TGTGCCAGCAGTTTGGAGCGTCTATCGAACACCGGGGAGCTGTTTTTT
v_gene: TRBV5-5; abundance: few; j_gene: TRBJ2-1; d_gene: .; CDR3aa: CASSVVLRGTYNEQFF; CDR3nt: TGTGCCAGCAGCGTTGTCCTCCGCGGAACCTACAATGAGCAGTTCTTC
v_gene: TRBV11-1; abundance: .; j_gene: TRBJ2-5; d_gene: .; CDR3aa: CASSFRERPGQYF; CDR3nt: TGTGCCAGCAGCTTCCGGGAGCGCCCGGGCCAGTACTTC
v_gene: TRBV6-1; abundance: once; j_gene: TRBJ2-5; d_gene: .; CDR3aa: CASRPGGAGETQYF; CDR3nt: TGTGCCAGCAGGCCGGGGGGCGCGGGGGAGACCCAGTACTTC
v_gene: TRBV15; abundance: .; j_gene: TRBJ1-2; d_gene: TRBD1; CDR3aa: CATSSGTGFGYTF; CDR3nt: TGTGCCACCAGCAGTGGGACAGGGTTCGGCTACACCTTC
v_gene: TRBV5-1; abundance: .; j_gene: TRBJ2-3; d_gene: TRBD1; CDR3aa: CASSLRGHSTDTQYF; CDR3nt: TGCGCCAGCAGCCTAAGGGGGCATTCCACAGATACGCAGTATTTT
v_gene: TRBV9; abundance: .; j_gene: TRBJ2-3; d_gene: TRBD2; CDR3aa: CASARGLLAGSSTDTQYF; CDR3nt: TGTGCCAGCGCCCGAGGTCTTCTAGCGGGGTCTAGCACAGATACGCAGTATTTT
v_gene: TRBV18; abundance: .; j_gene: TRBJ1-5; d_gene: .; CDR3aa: CASSPPMRGNQPQHF; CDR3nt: TGTGCCAGCTCACCACCGATGCGGGGGAATCAGCCCCAGCATTTT
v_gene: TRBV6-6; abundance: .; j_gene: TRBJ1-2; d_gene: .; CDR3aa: CASSRRDLCTF; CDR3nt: TGTGCCAGCAGTCGGAGGGACCTCTGCACCTTC
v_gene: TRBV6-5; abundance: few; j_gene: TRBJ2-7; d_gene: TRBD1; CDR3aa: CASSPSGTGQEQYF; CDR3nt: TGTGCCAGCAGTCCTTCCGGGACAGGTCAAGAGCAGTACTTC
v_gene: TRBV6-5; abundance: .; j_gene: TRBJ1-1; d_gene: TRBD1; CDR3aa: CASSQRQGRAEAFF; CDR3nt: TGTGCCAGCAGTCAACGACAGGGGCGGGCTGAAGCTTTCTTT
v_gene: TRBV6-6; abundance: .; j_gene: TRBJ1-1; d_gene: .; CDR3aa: CASLPRGGVNTEAFF; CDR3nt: TGTGCCAGCCTACCACGGGGTGGCGTGAACACTGAAGCTTTCTTT
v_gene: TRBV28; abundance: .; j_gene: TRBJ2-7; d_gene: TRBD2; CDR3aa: CASRERGSSYEQYF; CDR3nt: TGTGCCAGCAGGGAGCGGGGTTCCTCCTACGAGCAGTACTTC
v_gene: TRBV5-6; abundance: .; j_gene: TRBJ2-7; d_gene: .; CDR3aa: CASSLVFGEQYF; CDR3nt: TGTGCCAGCAGCTTGGTTTTCGGGGAGCAGTACTTC
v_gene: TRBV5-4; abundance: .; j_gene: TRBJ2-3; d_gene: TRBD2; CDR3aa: CASSLTSGTDTQYF; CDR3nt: TGTGCCAGCAGCTTGACTAGCGGCACAGATACGCAGTATTTT
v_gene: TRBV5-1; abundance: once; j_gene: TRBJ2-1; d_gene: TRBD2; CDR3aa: CASKGLADNEQFF; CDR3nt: TGCGCCAGCAAGGGACTAGCGGACAATGAGCAGTTCTTC
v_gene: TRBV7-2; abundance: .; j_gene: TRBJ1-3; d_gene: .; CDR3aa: CASSPGRDSGNTIYF; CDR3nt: TGTGCCAGCAGCCCCGGACGGGACTCTGGAAACACCATATATTTT
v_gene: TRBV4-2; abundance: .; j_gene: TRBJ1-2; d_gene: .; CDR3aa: CASSQVLPGGPGFEYGYTF; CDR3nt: TGTGCCAGCAGCCAAGTCCTACCGGGGGGTCCCGGATTTGAATATGGCTACACCTTC
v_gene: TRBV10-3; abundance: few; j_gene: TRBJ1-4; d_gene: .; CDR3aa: CAISETGEKLFF; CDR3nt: TGTGCCATCAGTGAGACAGGGGAAAAACTGTTTTTT
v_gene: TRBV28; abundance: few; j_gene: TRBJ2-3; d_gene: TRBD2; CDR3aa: CASSPLAGEGRDTQYF; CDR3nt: TGTGCCAGCAGTCCCTTAGCGGGAGAGGGGAGGGATACGCAGTATTTT
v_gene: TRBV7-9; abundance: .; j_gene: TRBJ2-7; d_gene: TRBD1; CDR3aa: CASSFGQALTYEQYF; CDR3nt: TGTGCCAGCAGCTTTGGACAGGCACTGACCTACGAGCAGTACTTC
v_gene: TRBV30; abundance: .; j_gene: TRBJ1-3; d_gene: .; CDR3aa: CAWIRGTGNTIYF; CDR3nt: TGTGCCTGGATCAGGGGTACTGGAAACACCATATATTTT
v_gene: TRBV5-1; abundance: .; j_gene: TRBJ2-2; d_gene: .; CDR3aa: CASSPGLQGFTGELFF; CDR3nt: TGCGCCAGCAGCCCTGGCCTGCAGGGGTTCACCGGGGAGCTGTTTTTT
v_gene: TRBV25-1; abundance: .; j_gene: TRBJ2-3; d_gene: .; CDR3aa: CASSSTGTDTQYF; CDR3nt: TGTGCCAGCAGTTCAACAGGGACAGATACGCAGTATTTT
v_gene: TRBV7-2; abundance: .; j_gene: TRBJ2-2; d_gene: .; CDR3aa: CASRQGPGVNGELFF; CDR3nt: TGTGCCAGCAGACAGGGACCTGGTGTTAACGGGGAGCTGTTTTTT
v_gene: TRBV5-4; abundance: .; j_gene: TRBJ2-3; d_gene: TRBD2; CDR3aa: CASSSGASGRNTDTQYF; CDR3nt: TGTGCCAGCAGCTCCGGGGCTAGCGGGAGGAACACAGATACGCAGTATTTT
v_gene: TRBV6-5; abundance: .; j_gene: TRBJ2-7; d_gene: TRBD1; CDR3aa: CASSYSGQISEQYF; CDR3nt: TGTGCCAGCAGTTACTCGGGACAGATAAGCGAGCAGTACTTC
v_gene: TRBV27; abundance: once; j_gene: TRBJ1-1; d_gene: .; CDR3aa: CASSLSPGAREAFF; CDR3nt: TGTGCCAGCAGTTTAAGTCCAGGGGCCCGTGAAGCTTTCTTT
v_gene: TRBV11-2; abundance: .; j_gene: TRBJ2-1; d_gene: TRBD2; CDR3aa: CASRYSAGTSYNEQFF; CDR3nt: TGTGCCAGCAGATATTCAGCGGGAACCTCCTACAATGAGCAGTTCTTC
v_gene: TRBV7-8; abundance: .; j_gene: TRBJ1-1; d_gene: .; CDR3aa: CASSLVEGLMKGAFF; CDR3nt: TGTGCCAGCAGCTTAGTCGAGGGACTCATGAAGGGGGCTTTCTTT
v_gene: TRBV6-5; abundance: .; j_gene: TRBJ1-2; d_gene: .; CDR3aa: CASSRVSGLGGYTF; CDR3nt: TGTGCCAGCAGTCGGGTATCAGGGTTAGGTGGCTACACCTTC
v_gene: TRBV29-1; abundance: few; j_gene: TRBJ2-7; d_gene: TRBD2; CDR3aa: CSVEDNLAGPYEQYF; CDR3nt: TGCAGCGTTGAAGATAACCTAGCGGGACCCTACGAGCAGTACTTC
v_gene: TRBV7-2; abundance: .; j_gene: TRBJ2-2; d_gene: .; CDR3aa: CASSLVAGTGELFF; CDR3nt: TGTGCCAGCAGCTTAGTGGCGGGCACCGGGGAGCTGTTTTTT
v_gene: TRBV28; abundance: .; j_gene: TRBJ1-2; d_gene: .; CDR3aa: CASSLEGAGYGYTF; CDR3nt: TGTGCCAGCAGTTTAGAAGGGGCTGGCTATGGCTACACCTTC